This entry lists 29 T cell receptor beta chains sequenced from one sample in a study of identical twins. TCRdb redid the calling of the 5' RACE reads with MiXCR, one entry per CDR3 protein. Here the sample spans 500,000 to 600,000 distinct CDR3 sequences, around 20% being singletons. This sample was shared with a second study, whose subject was T cells expressing NK-cell markers.

Sequencing was performed on CD4+ T cells sorted from blood. The receptors derive from a woman aged 18-30 years in good health.

This clonotype was picked up a small number of times. The chain has TRBV20-1 and TRBJ1-1; D perhaps matches TRBD1 (6 bases). This CDR3 is built from 14 residues. The V gene's germline CDR1 is DFQATT and CDR2 SNEGSKA (reference sequence). The ends were cut back, 0 bases at V and 5 bases at J, with 13 bases in the middle. The CDR3 sequence: CSARDLGGYTEAFF. Written as DNA, the CDR3 is TGCAGTGCTAGAGATTTAGGGGGTTATACTGAAGCTTTCTTT.

The chain links TRBV18 to TRBJ2-7; the D is unclear. The germline V gene encodes CDR1 KGHSH and CDR2 LQKENI. Trimming stripped 3 bases from V and 3 bases from J, with 12 bases between. The CDR3 extends over 14 amino acids. CDR3 residues: CASSPANGLYEQYF. The CDR3 nucleotides read TGTGCCAGCTCACCGGCTAACGGTCTCTACGAGCAGTACTTC.

Only a few counts were recorded for this clonotype. V usage is TRBV20-1 and J usage is TRBJ2-1, with TRBD1 matching 8 bases. Germline CDR1 reads DFQATT; CDR2 reads SNEGSKA (reference sequence). Germline trimming cut 5 bases from V and 3 bases from J; bases unmatched to any gene: 9. The CDR3 is 15 amino acids. The CDR3, as DNA: TGCAGTGCTTTAATCCCGGGACAGGACTACAATGAGCAGTTCTTC. Its protein product is CSALIPGQDYNEQFF.

This clonotype was picked up many times. The chain combines TRBV7-8 with TRBJ1-2; D call uncertain. The V gene lost 1 base and the J gene lost 6 bases, with 15 bases spanning the gap. This CDR3 comprises 15 residues. From germline, CDR1 is SGHVS and CDR2 FQNEAQ. The CDR3 reads CASSLDTAGYDGYTF. The CDR3, as DNA: TGTGCCAGCAGCTTAGATACAGCCGGATACGATGGCTACACCTTC.

This sequence joins TRBV5-1 and TRBJ2-5; D gene unclear. Germline CDR1 is SGHRS and CDR2 is YFSETQ. The ends were cut back, 0 bases at V and 1 base at J, with 16 bases in the middle. This CDR3 region has 17 residues. The CDR3 sequence: CASSLATFDSPQETQYF. The CDR3 coding sequence is TGCGCCAGCAGCTTGGCAACGTTTGATAGTCCCCAAGAGACCCAGTACTTC.

This clonotype occurred a few times. The chain carries TRBV6-5 and TRBJ1-1; no clear D gene. Germline V gives CDR1 MNHEY, CDR2 SVGAGI. V was shortened by 4 bases and J by 6 bases, with 12 bases between the two germline ends. There are 13 residues in the CDR3. CDR3 residues: CASSLYQLAEAFF. The CDR3 nucleotides read TGTGCCAGCAGTTTGTATCAATTAGCTGAAGCTTTCTTT.

In its sample, this clonotype was seen a few times. The rearrangement uses TRBV20-1 and TRBJ1-1; D ambiguous. Germline V lookup: CDR1 DFQATT, CDR2 SNEGSKA (reference sequence). Between the trimmed V and J ends, which lost 1 base and 0 bases, there was a span of 18 bases. This CDR3 region has 17 residues. CDR3 DNA sequence: TGCAGTGCTAGAGGTAGCGGCTACGTCTCGATGAACACTGAAGCTTTCTTT. Protein sequence: CSARGSGYVSMNTEAFF.

The genes are TRBV20-1 and TRBJ2-1, with D tentatively TRBD2 (5 bases). Germline values: CDR1 DFQATT, CDR2 SNEGSKA (reference sequence). CDR3 size: 15 residues. V lost 0 bases and J 7 bases, leaving 16 bases between the germline ends. The CDR3 protein is CSARERGSPRNEQFF. CDR3 sequence (DNA): TGCAGTGCTAGAGAGCGAGGGTCCCCCAGGAATGAGCAGTTCTTC.

This clonotype was detected only a few times. The chain recombines TRBV6-1 with TRBJ1-2; D is ambiguous. Germline assignment: CDR1 MNHNS and CDR2 SASEGT. The germline V and J ends were trimmed by 5 bases and 7 bases, with 14 bases remaining between them. The CDR3 is 13 amino acids. CDR3 loop: CASSQGGSAGYTF. The CDR3 DNA follows: TGTGCCAGCAGTCAAGGTGGAAGTGCTGGCTACACCTTC.

The V gene is TRBV27, the J gene TRBJ1-1, with D unresolved. The CDR3 is 15 amino acids. Germline V gene data show CDR1 as MNHEY and CDR2 as SMNVEV (reference sequence). Trimming shortened V by 6 bases and J by 4 bases, and 18 bases separated the two germline ends. The CDR3 DNA reads as TGTGCCAGCAGCCAGTCGGTACGGAGTTTCACTGAAGCTTTCTTT. Translated, it gives CASSQSVRSFTEAFF.

This chain connects TRBV11-3 to TRBJ2-2; 7 bases map to TRBD1. Germline CDR1 is SGHNT and CDR2 is YENEEA. J lost 5 bases, V lost 2 bases, and 5 bases had no gene match. The CDR3 is 15 amino acids. Here the CDR3 DNA reads TGTGCCAGCAGCTTACGCAGGGGGTGGACCGGGGAGCTGTTTTTT. Its protein is CASSLRRGWTGELFF.

This clonotype was recorded only once. The V and J genes are TRBV6-1 and TRBJ2-1; the D gene is possibly TRBD2 (5 bases). Germline-derived CDR1 and CDR2 are MNHNS and SASEGT. CDR3 length equals 13 residues. The V end lost 4 bases, the J end lost 8 bases, and 12 bases lay between the germline ends. The CDR3 DNA is TGTGCCAGCAGTGCCCAAACTAGGGATGAGCAGTTCTTC. Translated: CASSAQTRDEQFF.

In its sample, this clonotype was seen a few times. This chain uses TRBV29-1 with TRBJ2-7; 7 nucleotides agree with TRBD1. This CDR3 has 16 residues. Germline loops: CDR1 SQVTM, CDR2 ANQGSEA. The V and J ends lost 3 bases and 8 bases, in that order; junction bases with no gene match: 19. CDR3 loop: CSVEGLRGTDPTKQYF. The CDR3 coding sequence is TGCAGCGTTGAGGGTTTAAGGGGGACAGACCCTACGAAGCAGTACTTC.

The J gene is TRBJ2-7, the V gene TRBV5-6; a weak D match, TRBD1 (5 bases). The CDR3 totals 12 residues. Germline V gene sequence: CDR1 SGHDT, CDR2 YYEEEE. Trimming took 3 bases from V and 7 from J, leaving 11 bases between them. The CDR3 loop is CASSWISGEQYF. CDR3 sequence (DNA): TGTGCCAGCAGCTGGATATCAGGGGAGCAGTACTTC.

The chain recombines TRBV20-1 with TRBJ1-1, with D perhaps matching TRBD1 (5 bases). Trimming pared 5 bases from V and 3 bases from J, leaving 16 bases between. Germline CDR1 reads DFQATT; CDR2 reads SNEGSKA (reference sequence). The CDR3 extends over 14 amino acids. The CDR3 loop reads CSARPPQGYTEAFF. Here the CDR3 DNA reads TGCAGTGCTCGCCCCCCGCAGGGCTACACTGAAGCTTTCTTT.

The chain combines TRBV7-9 with TRBJ2-7; 8 nucleotides line up with TRBD1. V dropped 4 bases and J dropped 3; count of bases not matched to a gene: 2. The CDR3 is 13 amino acids. The V gene's germline CDR1 is SEHNR and CDR2 FQNEAQ (reference sequence). The CDR3 sequence: CASSSDRVYEQYF. CDR3 bases: TGTGCCAGCAGCTCGGACAGGGTCTACGAGCAGTACTTC.

The chain couples TRBV7-2 to TRBJ2-1; D is unclear. This CDR3 is built from 11 residues. CDR1 and CDR2 from the germline V gene are SGHTA and FQGNSA. The V end was cut by 5 bases, the J end by 9 bases, with 8 bases between. The CDR3 here is CASSRQGEQFF. CDR3 DNA: TGTGCCAGCAGCCGCCAAGGTGAGCAGTTCTTC.

The V and J genes are TRBV15 and TRBJ2-1, with D perhaps being TRBD1 or TRBD2 (5 bases each). V lost 1 base, J lost 7 bases, and 11 bases lay in between. The CDR3 spans 14 residues. CDR1 LNHNV and CDR2 YYDKDF come from the germline V gene (reference sequence). The CDR3 DNA is TGTGCCACCAGCAGAGCCGGGACGGTGAATGAGCAGTTCTTC. This encodes CATSRAGTVNEQFF.

This clonotype occurred a few times. The CDR3 region has the DNA TGCGCCAGCAGCCAGACAGGGGCGTTCTCCTACGAGCAGTACTTC. It specifies CASSQTGAFSYEQYF. The V gene is TRBV4-1, the J gene TRBJ2-7, with TRBD1 matching over 8 bases. Per germline, CDR1 MGHRA and CDR2 YSYEKL. This CDR3 spans 15 amino acids. The V gene end was trimmed by 3 bases and the J gene end by 0 bases; junction bases not matched to a gene: 4.

The sample holds a few counts of this clonotype. The chain uses TRBV20-1 and TRBJ2-7; the match to TRBD2 covers 8 bases. CDR1 and CDR2 (germline): DFQATT, SNEGSKA (reference sequence). This CDR3 spans 16 amino acids. Unmatched junction bases numbered 9, after V lost 0 bases and J lost 2 bases. The CDR3 sequence is CSARDPSGGSTYEQYF. Written as DNA, the CDR3 is TGCAGTGCTAGAGATCCCTCGGGGGGGTCGACCTACGAGCAGTACTTC.

In DNA, the CDR3 is TGCGCCAGCAGCTTGACCCGCAGGACGCAGTATTTT. This translates into CASSLTRRTQYF. J is TRBJ2-3 and V is TRBV5-1, with D hard to call. Germline assignment: CDR1 SGHRS and CDR2 YFSETQ. With 1 base removed from V and 9 bases from J, the gap between germline ends came to 9 bases. CDR3 length: 12 residues.

The chain links TRBV5-1 to TRBJ2-5, with D possibly being TRBD1 or TRBD2 (7 bases each). In germline, CDR1 is SGHRS, CDR2 YFSETQ. The V end was cut by 1 base, the J end by 3 bases, with 13 bases between. This CDR3 contains 15 residues. The DNA of the CDR3 is TGCGCCAGCAGCTTGACGCGGGGGACAGAAGAGACCCAGTACTTC. This translates into CASSLTRGTEETQYF.

This chain links TRBV25-1 with TRBJ1-6; TRBD1 aligns across 7 bases. Germline V gene sequence: CDR1 MGHDK, CDR2 SYGVNS. V lost 8 bases and J lost 8; bases outside the gene matches: 9. The CDR3 covers 14 residues. CDR3 coding DNA: TGTGCCAGCCGACAGGGAGGTGGTGATTCACCCCTCCACTTT. This gives the protein CASRQGGGDSPLHF.

As regards this clonotype: A read error may be the cause here, since a much bigger clone is one base away. The V call is TRBV9, the J call TRBJ2-3; maybe TRBD1 (5 bases). Germline CDR1 is SGDLS and CDR2 is YYNGEE. The length of the CDR3 is 14 residues. V was pared by 4 bases and J by 4 bases, with 13 bases between. CDR3 residues: CASSFQGFADTQYF. The CDR3 DNA sequence: TGTGCCAGCAGCTTCCAGGGTTTCGCAGATACGCAGTATTTT.

This clonotype was found a few times. The chain has TRBV9 and TRBJ2-7; a weak D match, TRBD1 (6 bases). In germline, CDR1 is SGDLS, CDR2 YYNGEE. The CDR3 spans 17 residues. With 4 bases removed from V and 0 bases from J, the gap between germline ends came to 20 bases. The CDR3 bases are TGTGCCAGCAGCCCCCGTTATCAGGGGCTTAGCTCCTACGAGCAGTACTTC. It encodes CASSPRYQGLSSYEQYF. Supplemented by reference TRBV9 and TRBJ2-7, the full variable domain reads DSGVTQTPKHLITATGQRVTLRCSPRSGDLSVYWYQQSLDQGLQFLIQYYNGEERAKGNILERFSAQQFPDLHSELNLSSLELGDSALYFCASSPRYQGLSSYEQYFGPGTRLTVT.

In its sample, this clonotype was seen a few times. The J gene is TRBJ1-1, the V gene TRBV11-2, with a weak D call TRBD1 (5 bases). V shed 4 bases and J shed 3 bases, with 9 bases lying between them. Germline CDR1 and CDR2: SGHAT and FQNNGV. The CDR3 loop spans 13 amino acids. In nucleotides, the CDR3 is TGTGCCAGCAGCTCCGGGACTTACACTGAAGCTTTCTTT. It yields the protein CASSSGTYTEAFF.

This clonotype was seen many times. This chain connects TRBV29-1 to TRBJ1-2; possibly TRBD1 for D (6 bases). This CDR3 is 14 amino acids long. Germline CDR1 is SQVTM and CDR2 is ANQGSEA. V was clipped by 4 bases and J by 6 bases, with 18 bases between them. The CDR3: CSVARQAASNGYTF. For the CDR3, the DNA is TGCAGCGTTGCCCGACAGGCGGCCTCGAATGGCTACACCTTC.

This chain joins TRBV7-8 and TRBJ1-1; D remains ambiguous. Germline CDR1 reads SGHVS; CDR2 reads FQNEAQ. This CDR3 region has 14 residues. V was cut by 5 bases and J by 3 bases, with 13 bases left in between. CDR3 nucleotide sequence: TGTGCCAGCAGCCCCGCCAGAGGGTACACTGAAGCTTTCTTT. Translating gives CASSPARGYTEAFF.

This clonotype has a handful of counts. The chain is built from TRBV5-1 and TRBJ2-5; D is unclear. Deletions cut 5 bases from V and 4 bases from J, with 6 bases between. CDR3 size: 11 residues. Looked up from germline, CDR1 is SGHRS and CDR2 is YFSETQ. CDR3 coding DNA: TGCGCCAGCAGGGCGGCAGAGACCCAGTACTTC. Translation gives CASRAAETQYF.